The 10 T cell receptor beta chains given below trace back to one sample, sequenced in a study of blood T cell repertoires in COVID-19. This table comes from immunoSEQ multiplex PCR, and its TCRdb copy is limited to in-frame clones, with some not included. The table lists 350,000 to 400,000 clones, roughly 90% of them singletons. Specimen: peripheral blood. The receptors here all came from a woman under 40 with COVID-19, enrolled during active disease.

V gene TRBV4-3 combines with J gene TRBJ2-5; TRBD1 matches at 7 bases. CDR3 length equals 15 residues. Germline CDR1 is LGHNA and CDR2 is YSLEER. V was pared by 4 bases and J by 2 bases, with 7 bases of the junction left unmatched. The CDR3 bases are TGCGCCAGCAGCCCGCGACAGGGTTATCAAGAGACCCAGTACTTC. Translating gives CASSPRQGYQETQYF.

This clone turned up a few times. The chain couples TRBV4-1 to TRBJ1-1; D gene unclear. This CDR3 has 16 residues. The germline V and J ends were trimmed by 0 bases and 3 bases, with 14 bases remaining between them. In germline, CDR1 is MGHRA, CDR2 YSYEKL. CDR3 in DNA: TGCGCCAGCAGCCAAGATAGAAGGGAGACGGACACTGAAGCTTTCTTT. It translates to CASSQDRRETDTEAFF.

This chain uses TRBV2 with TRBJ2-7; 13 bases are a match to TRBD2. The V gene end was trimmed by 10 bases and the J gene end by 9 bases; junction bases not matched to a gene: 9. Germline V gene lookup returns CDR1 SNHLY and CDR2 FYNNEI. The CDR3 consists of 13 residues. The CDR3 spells CAIMGLAGFGQYV. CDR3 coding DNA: TGTGCCATCATGGGACTAGCGGGATTCGGGCAGTACGTC.

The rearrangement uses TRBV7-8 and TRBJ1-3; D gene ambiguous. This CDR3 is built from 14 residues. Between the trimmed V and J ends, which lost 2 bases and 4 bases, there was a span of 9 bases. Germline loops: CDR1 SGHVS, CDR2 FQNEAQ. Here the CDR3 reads CASSLPSGGNTIYF. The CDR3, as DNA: TGTGCCAGCAGCTTACCCAGTGGCGGAAACACCATATATTTT.

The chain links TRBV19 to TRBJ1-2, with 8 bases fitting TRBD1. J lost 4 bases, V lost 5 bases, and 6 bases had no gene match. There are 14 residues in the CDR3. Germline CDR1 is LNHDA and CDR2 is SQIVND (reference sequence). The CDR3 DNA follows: TGTGCCAGTAGTCCAGGACAGGGCTTCTATGGCTACACCTTC. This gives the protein CASSPGQGFYGYTF.

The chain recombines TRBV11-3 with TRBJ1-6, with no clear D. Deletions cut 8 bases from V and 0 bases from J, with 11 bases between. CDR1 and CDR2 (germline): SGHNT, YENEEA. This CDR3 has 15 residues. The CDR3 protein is CASSPGSSYNSPLHF. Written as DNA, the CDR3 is TGTGCCAGCTCCCCAGGAAGCTCCTATAATTCACCCCTCCACTTT.

The DNA for the CDR3 is TGTGCTAGTGGTTTGGGGACAGGGGGGTACAATGAGCAGTTCTTC. Translation: CASGLGTGGYNEQFF. The chain joins TRBV12-5 to TRBJ2-1; 10 nucleotides match TRBD1. CDR3 length: 15 residues. V dropped 1 base and J dropped 4; count of bases not matched to a gene: 1. Germline V lookup: CDR1 LGHNT, CDR2 FRNRAP.

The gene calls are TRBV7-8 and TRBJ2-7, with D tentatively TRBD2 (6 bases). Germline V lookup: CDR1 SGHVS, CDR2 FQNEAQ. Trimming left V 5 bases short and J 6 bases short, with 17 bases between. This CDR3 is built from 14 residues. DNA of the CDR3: TGTGCCAGCAGCCTATCCCCGGAGGGGCCCGAGCAGTACGTC. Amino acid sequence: CASSLSPEGPEQYV.

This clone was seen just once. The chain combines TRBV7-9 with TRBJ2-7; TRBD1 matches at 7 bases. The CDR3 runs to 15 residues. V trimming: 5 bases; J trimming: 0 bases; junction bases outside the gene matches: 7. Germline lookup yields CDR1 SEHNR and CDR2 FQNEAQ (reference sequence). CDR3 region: CASSLEGTVSYEQYF. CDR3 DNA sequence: TGTGCCAGCAGCCTAGAGGGGACAGTCTCCTACGAGCAGTACTTC. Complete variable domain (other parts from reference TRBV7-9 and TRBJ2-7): DTGVSQNPRHKITKRGQNVTFRCDPISEHNRLYWYRQTLGQGPEFLTYFQNEAQLEKSRLLSDRFSAERPKGSFSTLEIQRTEQGDSAMYLCASSLEGTVSYEQYFGPGTRLTVT.

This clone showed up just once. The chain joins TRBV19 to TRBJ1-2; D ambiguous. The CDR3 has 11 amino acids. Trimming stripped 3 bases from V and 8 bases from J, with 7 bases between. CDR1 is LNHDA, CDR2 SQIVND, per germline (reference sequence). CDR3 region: CASSIAGGYTF. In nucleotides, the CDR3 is TGTGCCAGTAGTATTGCGGGAGGCTACACCTTC.